Listed here are 4 T cell receptor beta chains from one sample, sequenced in a study of chemoradiotherapy in HPV16-positive cancers. TCRdb keeps only in-frame clones here, not all; method: immunoSEQ multiplex PCR. The data show some 27,000 clones, over 85% seen once. The sequencing here drew on blood, taken from a patient who underwent chemoradiotherapy. These receptors came from a human donor with HPV-associated anogenital cancer.

This CDR3 reads CSVESDALETQYF. The CDR3 DNA follows: TGCAGCGTTGAATCGGACGCCTTGGAGACCCAGTACTTC. The rearrangement uses TRBV29-1 and TRBJ2-5; D not certain. The CDR3 runs to 13 residues. V shed 2 bases and J shed 5 bases, with 12 bases lying between them. Germline V CDR1 and CDR2: SQVTM, ANQGSEA. Complete variable domain (other parts from reference TRBV29-1 and TRBJ2-5): SAVISQKPSRDICQRGTSLTIQCQVDSQVTMMFWYRQQPGQSLTLIATANQGSEATYESGFVIDKFPISRPNLTFSTLTVSNMSPEDSSIYLCSVESDALETQYFGPGTRLLVL.

The chain couples TRBV5-1 to TRBJ2-1; possibly TRBD2 for D (5 bases). The CDR3 length is 13 residues. In germline, CDR1 is SGHRS, CDR2 YFSETQ. Trimming cost V 0 bases and J 13 bases, with 14 bases left between them. The CDR3 DNA reads as TGCGCCAGCAGCTTGGATGTAGGAGGATATCAGTTCTTC. This codes for CASSLDVGGYQFF.

The chain couples TRBV7-6 to TRBJ2-3; 14 positions agree with TRBD2. Germline V gene sequence: CDR1 SGHVS, CDR2 FNYEAQ. V dropped 0 bases and J dropped 10; count of bases not matched to a gene: 12. The CDR3 loop spans 18 amino acids. The CDR3 reads CASSLAGRTSGRLLSQYF. In nucleotides, the CDR3 is TGTGCCAGCAGCTTAGCGGGCAGGACTAGCGGGAGGCTATTATCGCAGTATTTT.

The CDR3 here is CASSVDGGGLSNEQFF. The CDR3 DNA follows: TGTGCCAGCAGCGTAGACGGGGGGGGCTTATCCAATGAGCAGTTCTTC. This chain connects TRBV9 to TRBJ2-1; 8 bases map to TRBD2. The germline V gene has CDR1 SGDLS and CDR2 YYNGEE. With V trimmed by 0 bases and J by 6 bases, 8 bases remained unmatched. The CDR3 is 16 residues long.